Included here is one TCR beta chain sequence, with context. The data were obtained in a study of blood T cell repertoires in COVID-19. Study-level information: The origin of the acute and convalescent COVID-19 samples was the United States, Italy and Spain. Nucleic acid was either cDNA or gDNA, and it came from T cells, B-cell-depleted T cells, or PBMCs.

The germline V gene has CDR1 SNHLY and CDR2 FYNNEI. J lost 2 bases, V lost 4 bases, and 4 bases had no gene match. The CDR3 runs 15 residues. The table came from immunoSEQ multiplex PCR; TCRdb's copy has only in-frame clones and leaves some out. The table has 150,000 to 200,000 clones, 89% seen once. The sample taken for sequencing was peripheral blood. The rearrangement links TRBV2 to TRBJ2-5; TRBD2 matches at 10 bases. The TCR comes from a man aged 35 to 55 with acute or convalescent COVID-19. The CDR3 loop is CASSVEAGGQETQYF. CDR3 in DNA: TGTGCCAGCAGTGTAGAAGCGGGGGGGCAAGAGACCCAGTACTTC.